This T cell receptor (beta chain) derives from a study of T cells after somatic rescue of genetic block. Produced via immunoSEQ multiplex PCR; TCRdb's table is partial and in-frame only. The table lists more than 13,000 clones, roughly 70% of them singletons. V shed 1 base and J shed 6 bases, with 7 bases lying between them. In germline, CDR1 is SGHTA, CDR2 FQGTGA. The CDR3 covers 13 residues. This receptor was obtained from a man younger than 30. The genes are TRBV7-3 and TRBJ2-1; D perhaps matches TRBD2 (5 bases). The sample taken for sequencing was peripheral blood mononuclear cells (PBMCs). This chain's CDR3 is CASSLMRVNEQFF. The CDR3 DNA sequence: TGTGCCAGCAGCTTAATGCGGGTCAATGAGCAGTTCTTC.